This T cell receptor beta chain was sequenced during a study of cytomegalovirus exposure and HLA in healthy donors. Study-wide context: A data release that came early held approximately 85 million unique TCRs from HLA-typed donors.

Study conclusions and caveats: There were reportedly fewer N-insertions in an Asian-associated ancestry cluster than the approximately 700-donor mean, in a later analysis. Being productive about 87% or about 30% of the time was typical of most TCR beta V segments in an earlier analysis. Information on immune exposure was restricted to one variable (CMV serostatus).

It was with 60 Vbeta and 13 Jbeta primers that the PCR ran. This table comes from immunoSEQ multiplex PCR, and its TCRdb copy is limited to in-frame clones, with some not included. There are under 200,000 clones in the sample; around 88% occur only once, and 0.85% lies in the top ten. Points on this clone: Its matching antigen is unknown.

V lost 4 bases, J lost 1 base, and 10 bases lay in between. The CDR3 sequence is 15 residues long. Looked up from germline, CDR1 is MNHNS and CDR2 is SASEGT. The chain employs TRBV6-1 and TRBJ2-2, with D perhaps TRBD1 (6 bases). This clonotype was obtained from a young woman in good health and CMV-seronegative. The sample taken for sequencing was PBMCs. CDR3 bases: TGTGCCAGCAGTGTTCAGGGACAGAACACCGGGGAGCTGTTTTTT. The encoded protein is CASSVQGQNTGELFF.